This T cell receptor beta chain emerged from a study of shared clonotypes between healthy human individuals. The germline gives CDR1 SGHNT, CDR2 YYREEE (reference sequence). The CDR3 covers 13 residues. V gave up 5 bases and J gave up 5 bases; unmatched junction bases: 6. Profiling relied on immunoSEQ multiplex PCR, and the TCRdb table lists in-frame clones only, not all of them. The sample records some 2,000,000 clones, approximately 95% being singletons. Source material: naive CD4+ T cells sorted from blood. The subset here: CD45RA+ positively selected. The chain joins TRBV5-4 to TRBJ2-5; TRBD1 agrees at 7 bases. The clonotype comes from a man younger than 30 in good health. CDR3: CASRTTGLETQYF. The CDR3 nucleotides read TGTGCCAGCAGAACGACAGGGTTGGAGACCCAGTACTTC.